This TCR beta chain was observed in a study of blood T cell repertoires in COVID-19. Turning to the study itself: T cells, B-cell-depleted T cells, or PBMCs supplied cDNA or gDNA.

This CDR3 contains 15 residues. The V end lost 4 bases, the J end lost 5 bases, and 13 bases lay between the germline ends. Germline V gives CDR1 SGHRS, CDR2 YFSETQ. Generated by immunoSEQ multiplex PCR, the TCRdb table keeps only in-frame clones and is missing some. The sample comprises around 200,000 clones, 70% to 90% of which are singletons, and roughly 4% rests with the top ten. The sequencing input was PBMCs or T cells enriched from blood (not recorded which). The clonotype was recovered from a young woman who had been exposed to COVID-19. The rearrangement joins TRBV5-1 to TRBJ1-6; D might be TRBD1 (6 bases). Here the CDR3 DNA reads TGCGCCAGCAGCCGGGACACTGTAGATAATTCACCCCTCCACTTT. Amino acids: CASSRDTVDNSPLHF.